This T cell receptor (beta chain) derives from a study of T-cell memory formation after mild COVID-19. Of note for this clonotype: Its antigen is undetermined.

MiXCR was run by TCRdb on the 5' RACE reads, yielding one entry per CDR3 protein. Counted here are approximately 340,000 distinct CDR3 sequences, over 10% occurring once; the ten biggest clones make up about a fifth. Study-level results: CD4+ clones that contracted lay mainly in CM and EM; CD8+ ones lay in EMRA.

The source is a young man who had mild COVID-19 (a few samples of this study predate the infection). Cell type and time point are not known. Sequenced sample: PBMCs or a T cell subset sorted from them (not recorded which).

Written as DNA, the CDR3 is TGTGCCACCTTAGCGGGGGCCGAGTACAATGAGCAGTTCTTC. Protein product: CATLAGAEYNEQFF. The chain links TRBV15 to TRBJ2-1; 9 nucleotides line up with TRBD2. CDR1 and CDR2 (germline): LNHNV, YYDKDF (reference sequence). Trimming removed 8 bases from V and 4 bases from J; junction bases left unmatched: 6. The CDR3 is 14 amino acids.